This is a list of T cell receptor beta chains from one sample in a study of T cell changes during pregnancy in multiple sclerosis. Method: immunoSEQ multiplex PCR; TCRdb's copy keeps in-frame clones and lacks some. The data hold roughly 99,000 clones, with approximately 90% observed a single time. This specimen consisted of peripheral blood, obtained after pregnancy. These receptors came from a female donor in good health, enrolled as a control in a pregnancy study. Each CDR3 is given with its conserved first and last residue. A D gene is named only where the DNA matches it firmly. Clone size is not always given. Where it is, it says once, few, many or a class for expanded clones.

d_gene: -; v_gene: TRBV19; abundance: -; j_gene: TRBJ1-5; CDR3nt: TGTGCCAGTAGTCTAAGGACACAATGGGTAGGTCAGCCCCAGCATTTT; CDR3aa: CASSLRTQWVGQPQHF
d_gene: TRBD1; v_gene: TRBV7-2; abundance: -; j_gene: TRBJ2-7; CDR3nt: TGTGCCAGCAGCGTTGGGACAGGAACATTCTACGAGCAGTACTTC; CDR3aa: CASSVGTGTFYEQYF
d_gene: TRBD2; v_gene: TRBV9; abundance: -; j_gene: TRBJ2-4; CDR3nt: TGTGCCAGCAGCGTAGAGGGACTAGGGACAAACATTCAGTACTTC; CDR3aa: CASSVEGLGTNIQYF
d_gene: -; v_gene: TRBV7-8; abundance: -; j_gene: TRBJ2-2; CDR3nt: TGTGCCAGCAGCCCCGAAAGCGAGGCCACCGGGGAGCTGTTTTTT; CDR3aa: CASSPESEATGELFF
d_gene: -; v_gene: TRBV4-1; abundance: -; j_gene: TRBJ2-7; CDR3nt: TGCGCCAGCAGCCAAGTAGCCACTAGCTCCTACGAGCAGTACTTC; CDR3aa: CASSQVATSSYEQYF
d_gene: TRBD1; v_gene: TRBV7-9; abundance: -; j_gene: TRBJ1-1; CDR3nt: TGTGCCAGCAGCTGGGACAGTTGGGCTGAAGCTTTCTTT; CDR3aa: CASSWDSWAEAFF
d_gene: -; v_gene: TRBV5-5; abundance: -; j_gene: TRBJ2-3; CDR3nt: TGTGCCAGCAGCTCCGACACTGGCACAGATACGCAGTATTTT; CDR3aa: CASSSDTGTDTQYF
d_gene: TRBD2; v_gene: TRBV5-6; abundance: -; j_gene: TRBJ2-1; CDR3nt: TGTGCCAGCAGCTTAGCTAGCGGGGCCTACAATGAGCAGTTCTTC; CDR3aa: CASSLASGAYNEQFF
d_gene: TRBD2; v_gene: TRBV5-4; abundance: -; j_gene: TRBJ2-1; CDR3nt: TGTGCCAGCAGCTTTAAGATAGCGGGAGACAATGAGCAGTTCTTC; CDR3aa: CASSFKIAGDNEQFF
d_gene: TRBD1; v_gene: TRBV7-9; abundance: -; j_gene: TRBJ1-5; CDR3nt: TGTGCCAGCAGCTTAGGGGACAGCCAAAATCAGCCCCAGCATTTT; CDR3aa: CASSLGDSQNQPQHF
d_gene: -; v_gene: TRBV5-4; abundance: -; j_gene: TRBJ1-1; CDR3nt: TGTGCCAGCAGCTGGGGGCACACTGAAGCTTTCTTT; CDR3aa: CASSWGHTEAFF
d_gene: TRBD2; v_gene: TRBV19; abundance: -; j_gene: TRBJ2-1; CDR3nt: TGTGCCAGTAGTATCGAAGGGAGGCTAGCGGGAGTATTCAATGAGCAGTTCTTC; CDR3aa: CASSIEGRLAGVFNEQFF
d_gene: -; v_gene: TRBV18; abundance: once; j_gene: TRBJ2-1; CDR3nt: TGTGCCAGCTCACCACTTGACGGGAACAATGAGCAGTTCTTC; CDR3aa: CASSPLDGNNEQFF
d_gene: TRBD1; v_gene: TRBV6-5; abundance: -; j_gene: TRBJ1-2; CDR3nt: TGTGCCAGCAGACCATGGACAGGAAGCTATGGCTACACCTTC; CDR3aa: CASRPWTGSYGYTF
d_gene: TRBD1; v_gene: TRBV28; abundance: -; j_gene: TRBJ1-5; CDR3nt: TGTGCCAGCAGTTTTAGCGGGACAGGGGTCGATCAGCCCCAGCATTTT; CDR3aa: CASSFSGTGVDQPQHF
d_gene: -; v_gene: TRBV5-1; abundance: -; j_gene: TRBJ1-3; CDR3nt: TGCGCCAGCAGCTTCGTTGGCGCGGTATCCGGAAACACCATATATTTT; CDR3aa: CASSFVGAVSGNTIYF
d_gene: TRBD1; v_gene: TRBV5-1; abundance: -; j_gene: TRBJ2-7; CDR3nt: TGCGCCAGCAGCTCGCGGCGGGACAGGGACCGCAACGAGCAGTACTTC; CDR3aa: CASSSRRDRDRNEQYF
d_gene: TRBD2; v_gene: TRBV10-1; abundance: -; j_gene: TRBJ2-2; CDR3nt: TGCGCCAGCAGAGCCGGGAACCGGGGGGGCCGGAACACCGGGGAGCTGTTTTTT; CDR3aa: CASRAGNRGGRNTGELFF
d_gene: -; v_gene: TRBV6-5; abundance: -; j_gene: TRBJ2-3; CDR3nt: TGTGCCAGCAGTTACGAGCTAAGCACAGATACGCAGTATTTT; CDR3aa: CASSYELSTDTQYF
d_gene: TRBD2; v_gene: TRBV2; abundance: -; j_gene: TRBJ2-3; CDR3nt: TGTGCCAGCAGTGAATTAGGGCTAGCGGGGGGATCTAGCACAGATACGCAGTATTTT; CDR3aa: CASSELGLAGGSSTDTQYF